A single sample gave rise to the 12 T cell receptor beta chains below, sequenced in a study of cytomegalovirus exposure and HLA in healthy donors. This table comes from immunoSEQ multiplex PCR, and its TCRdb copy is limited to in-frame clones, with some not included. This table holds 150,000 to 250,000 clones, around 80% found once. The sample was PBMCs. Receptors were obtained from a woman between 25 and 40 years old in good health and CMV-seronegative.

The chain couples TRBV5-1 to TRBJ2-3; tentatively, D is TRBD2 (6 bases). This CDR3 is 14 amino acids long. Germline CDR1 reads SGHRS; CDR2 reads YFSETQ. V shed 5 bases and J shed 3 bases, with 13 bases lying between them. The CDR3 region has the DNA TGCGCCAGCAGAACGGGAGATGAAACAGATACGCAGTATTTT. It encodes CASRTGDETDTQYF.

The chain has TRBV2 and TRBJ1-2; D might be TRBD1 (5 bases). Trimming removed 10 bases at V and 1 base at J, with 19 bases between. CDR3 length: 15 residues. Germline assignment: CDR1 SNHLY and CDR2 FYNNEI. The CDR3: CATPGKGEGNYGYTF. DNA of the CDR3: TGTGCCACCCCGGGGAAAGGGGAGGGTAACTATGGCTACACCTTC.

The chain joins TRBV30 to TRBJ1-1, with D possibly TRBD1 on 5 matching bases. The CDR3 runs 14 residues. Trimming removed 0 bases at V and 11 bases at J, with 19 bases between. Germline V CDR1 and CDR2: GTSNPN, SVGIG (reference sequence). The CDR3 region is CAWSVPPDSWRAFF. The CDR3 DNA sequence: TGTGCCTGGAGTGTACCCCCTGACAGCTGGCGGGCTTTCTTT.

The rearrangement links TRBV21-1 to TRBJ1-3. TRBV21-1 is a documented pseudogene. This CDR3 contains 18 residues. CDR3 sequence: CASTIPRRMGPRGNTIYF. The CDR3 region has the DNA TGTGCCAGCACCATCCCCCGCCGAATGGGTCCTAGGGGAAACACCATATATTTT.

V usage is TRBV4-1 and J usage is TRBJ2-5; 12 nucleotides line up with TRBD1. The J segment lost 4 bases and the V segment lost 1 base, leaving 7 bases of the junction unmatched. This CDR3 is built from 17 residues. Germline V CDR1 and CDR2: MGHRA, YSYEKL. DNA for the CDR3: TGCGCCAGCAGCCAAGTCGGGACAGGGGGCGTGGGAGAGACCCAGTACTTC. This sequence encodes CASSQVGTGGVGETQYF.

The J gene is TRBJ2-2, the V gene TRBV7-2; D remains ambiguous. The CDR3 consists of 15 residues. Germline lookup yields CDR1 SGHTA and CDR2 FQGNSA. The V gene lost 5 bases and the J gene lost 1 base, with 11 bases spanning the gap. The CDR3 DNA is TGTGCCAGCAGCCCAAGACTCATGAACACCGGGGAGCTGTTTTTT. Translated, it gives CASSPRLMNTGELFF.

The CDR3 loop is CASISNSGSNQPQHF. CDR3 nucleotides: TGTGCCAGTATCTCTAACTCGGGTAGCAATCAGCCCCAGCATTTT. V is TRBV19 and J is TRBJ1-5; D gene uncertain. The germline V gene encodes CDR1 LNHDA and CDR2 SQIVND (reference sequence). The V and J ends lost 7 bases and 0 bases respectively, with 13 bases between them. The CDR3 consists of 15 residues.

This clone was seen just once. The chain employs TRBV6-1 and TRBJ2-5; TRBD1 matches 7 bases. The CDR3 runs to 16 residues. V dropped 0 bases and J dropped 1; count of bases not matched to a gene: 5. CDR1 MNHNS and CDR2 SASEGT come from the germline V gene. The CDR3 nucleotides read TGTGCCAGCAGTGAAGCGACCGGGGACAGCCAAGAGACCCAGTACTTC. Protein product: CASSEATGDSQETQYF.

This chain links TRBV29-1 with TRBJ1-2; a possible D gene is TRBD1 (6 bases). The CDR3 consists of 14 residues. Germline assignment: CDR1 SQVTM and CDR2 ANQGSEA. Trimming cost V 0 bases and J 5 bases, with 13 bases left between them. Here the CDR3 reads CSVEENGQFYGYTF. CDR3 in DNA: TGCAGCGTTGAAGAGAACGGACAGTTTTATGGCTACACCTTC.

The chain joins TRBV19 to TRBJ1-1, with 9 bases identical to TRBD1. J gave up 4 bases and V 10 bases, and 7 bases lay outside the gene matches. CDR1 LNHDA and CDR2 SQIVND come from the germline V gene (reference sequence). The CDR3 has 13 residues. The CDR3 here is CATGQGLGTEAFF. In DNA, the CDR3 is TGTGCCACCGGACAGGGGTTGGGCACTGAAGCTTTCTTT.

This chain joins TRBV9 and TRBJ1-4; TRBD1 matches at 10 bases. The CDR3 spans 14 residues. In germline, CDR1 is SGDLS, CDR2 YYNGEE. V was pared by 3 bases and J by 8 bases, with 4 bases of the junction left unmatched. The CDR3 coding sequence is TGTGCCAGCAGCGCTGGGACAGGGGACGAAAAACTGTTTTTT. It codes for CASSAGTGDEKLFF.

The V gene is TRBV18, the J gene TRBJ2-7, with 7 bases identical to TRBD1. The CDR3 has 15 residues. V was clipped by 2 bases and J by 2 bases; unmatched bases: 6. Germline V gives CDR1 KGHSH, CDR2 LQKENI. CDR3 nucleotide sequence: TGTGCCAGCTCACCAAGCGCACAGGGGCCCTACGAGCAGTACTTC. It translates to CASSPSAQGPYEQYF.